Sequencing of this T cell receptor beta chain was carried out in a study of CD4 and CD8 cells across lung adenocarcinoma regions. Trimming stripped 2 bases from V and 0 bases from J, with 11 bases between. Looked up from germline, CDR1 is MNHEY and CDR2 is SVGAGI. The CDR3 is 16 amino acids. TCRdb independently ran MiXCR on the PCR reads; one entry per CDR3 protein. This table has about 8,200 distinct CDR3 sequences, approximately 51% appearing once. This clonotype turned up a few times. Sequencing was performed on CD8+ T cells from the center of a lung tumor. This chain joins TRBV6-5 and TRBJ2-1, with no clear D. The sequence derives from a male donor with lung adenocarcinoma. The CD4 and CD8 labels of this study may be unreliable. Here the CDR3 DNA reads TGTGCCAGCAGTTACCTCAGCATAAGCTCCTACAATGAGCAGTTCTTC. This codes for CASSYLSISSYNEQFF.